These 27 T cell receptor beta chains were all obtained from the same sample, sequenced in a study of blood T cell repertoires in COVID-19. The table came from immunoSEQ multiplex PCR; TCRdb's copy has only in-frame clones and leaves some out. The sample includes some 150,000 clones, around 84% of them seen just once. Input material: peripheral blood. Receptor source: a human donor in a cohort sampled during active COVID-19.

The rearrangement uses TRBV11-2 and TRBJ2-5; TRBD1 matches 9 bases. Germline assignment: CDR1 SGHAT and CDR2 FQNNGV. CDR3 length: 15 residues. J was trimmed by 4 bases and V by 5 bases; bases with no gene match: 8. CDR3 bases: TGTGCCAGCAGCCCCCGGGGACAGGGAGGAGAGACCCAGTACTTC. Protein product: CASSPRGQGGETQYF.

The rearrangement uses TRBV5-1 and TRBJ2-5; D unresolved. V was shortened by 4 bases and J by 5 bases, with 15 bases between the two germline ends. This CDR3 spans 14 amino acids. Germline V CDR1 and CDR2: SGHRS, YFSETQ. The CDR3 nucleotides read TGCGCCAGCAGCCCCACGGGTCTAAGGGAGACCCAGTACTTC. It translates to CASSPTGLRETQYF. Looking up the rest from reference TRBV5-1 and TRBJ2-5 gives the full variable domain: KAGVTQTPRYLIKTRGQQVTLSCSPISGHRSVSWYQQTPGQGLQFLFEYFSETQRNKGNFPGRFSGRQFSNSRSEMNVSTLELGDSALYLCASSPTGLRETQYFGPGTRLLVL.

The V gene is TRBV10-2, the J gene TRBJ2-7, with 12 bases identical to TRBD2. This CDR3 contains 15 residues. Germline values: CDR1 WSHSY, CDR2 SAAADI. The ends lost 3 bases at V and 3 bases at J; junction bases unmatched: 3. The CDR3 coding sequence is TGCGCCAGCAGTGATCGGACTAGCGGGATCTACGAGCAGTACTTC. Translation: CASSDRTSGIYEQYF.

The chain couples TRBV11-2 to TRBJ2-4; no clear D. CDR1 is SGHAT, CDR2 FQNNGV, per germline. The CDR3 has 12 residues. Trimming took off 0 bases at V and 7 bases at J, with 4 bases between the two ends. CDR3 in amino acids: CASSLDRNIQYF. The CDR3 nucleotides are TGTGCCAGCAGCTTAGACAGGAACATTCAGTACTTC.

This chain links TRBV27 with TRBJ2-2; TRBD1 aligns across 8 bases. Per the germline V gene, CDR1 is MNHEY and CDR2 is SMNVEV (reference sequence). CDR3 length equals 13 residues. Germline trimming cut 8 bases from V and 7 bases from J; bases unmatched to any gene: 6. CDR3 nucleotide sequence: TGTGCCAGCGCAACAGGGGGAGGCGGGGAGCTGTTTTTT. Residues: CASATGGGGELFF.

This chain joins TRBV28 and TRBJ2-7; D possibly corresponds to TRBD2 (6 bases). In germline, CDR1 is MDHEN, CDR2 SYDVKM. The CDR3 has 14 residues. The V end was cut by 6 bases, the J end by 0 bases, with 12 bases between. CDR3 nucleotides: TGTGCCAGCAGAATGGCGGGAAGCTCCTACGAGCAGTACTTC. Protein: CASRMAGSSYEQYF.

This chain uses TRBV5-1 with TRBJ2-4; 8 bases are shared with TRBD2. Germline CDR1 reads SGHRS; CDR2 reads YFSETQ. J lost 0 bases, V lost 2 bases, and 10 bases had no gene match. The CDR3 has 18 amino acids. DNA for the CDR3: TGCGCCAGCAGCTTAGGGACTAGTCTAACCTTAGCCAAAAACATTCAGTACTTC. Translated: CASSLGTSLTLAKNIQYF. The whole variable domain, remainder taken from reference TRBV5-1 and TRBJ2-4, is KAGVTQTPRYLIKTRGQQVTLSCSPISGHRSVSWYQQTPGQGLQFLFEYFSETQRNKGNFPGRFSGRQFSNSRSEMNVSTLELGDSALYLCASSLGTSLTLAKNIQYFGAGTRLSVL.

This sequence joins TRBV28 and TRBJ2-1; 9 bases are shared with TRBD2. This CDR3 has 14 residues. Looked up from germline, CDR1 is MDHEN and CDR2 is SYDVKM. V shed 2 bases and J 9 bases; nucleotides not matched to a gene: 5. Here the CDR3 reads CASSLAGGLGEQFF. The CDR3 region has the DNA TGTGCCAGCAGTTTAGCGGGGGGGCTCGGTGAGCAGTTCTTC.

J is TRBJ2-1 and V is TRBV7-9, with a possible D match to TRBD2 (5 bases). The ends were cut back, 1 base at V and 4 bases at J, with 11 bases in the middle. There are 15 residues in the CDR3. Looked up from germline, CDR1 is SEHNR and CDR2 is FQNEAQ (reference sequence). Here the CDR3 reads CASSLVSSPYNEQFF. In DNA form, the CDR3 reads TGTGCCAGCAGCTTAGTGTCTAGCCCTTACAATGAGCAGTTCTTC.

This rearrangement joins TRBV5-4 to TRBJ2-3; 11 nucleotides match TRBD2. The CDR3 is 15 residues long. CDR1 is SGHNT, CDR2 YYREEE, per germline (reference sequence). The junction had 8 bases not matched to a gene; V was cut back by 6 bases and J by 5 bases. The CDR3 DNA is TGTGCCAGCACCCCCATAGCGGGGGGGGGAGATACGCAGTATTTT. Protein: CASTPIAGGGDTQYF.

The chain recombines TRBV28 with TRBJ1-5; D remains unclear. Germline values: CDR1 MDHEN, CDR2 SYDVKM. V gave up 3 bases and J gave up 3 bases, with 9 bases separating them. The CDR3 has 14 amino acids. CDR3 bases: TGTGCCAGCAGTTTTTGGGCAGACAATCAGCCCCAGCATTTT. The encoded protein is CASSFWADNQPQHF. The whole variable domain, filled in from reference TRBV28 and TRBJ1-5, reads DVKVTQSSRYLVKRTGEKVFLECVQDMDHENMFWYRQDPGLGLRLIYFSYDVKMKEKGDIPEGYSVSREKKERFSLILESASTNQTSMYLCASSFWADNQPQHFGDGTRLSIL.

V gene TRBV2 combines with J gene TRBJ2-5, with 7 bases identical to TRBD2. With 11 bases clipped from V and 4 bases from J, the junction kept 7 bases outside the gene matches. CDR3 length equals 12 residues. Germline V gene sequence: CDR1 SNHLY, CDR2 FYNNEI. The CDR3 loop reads CAAGVVVETQYF. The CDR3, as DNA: TGTGCCGCGGGAGTTGTCGTAGAGACCCAGTACTTC.

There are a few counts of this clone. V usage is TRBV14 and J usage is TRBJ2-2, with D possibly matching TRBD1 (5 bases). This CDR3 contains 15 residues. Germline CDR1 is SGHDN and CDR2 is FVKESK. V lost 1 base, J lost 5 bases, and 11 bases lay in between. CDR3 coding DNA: TGTGCCAGCAGCCAAGCGCAGGGCCGTACCGGGGAGCTGTTTTTT. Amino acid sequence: CASSQAQGRTGELFF.

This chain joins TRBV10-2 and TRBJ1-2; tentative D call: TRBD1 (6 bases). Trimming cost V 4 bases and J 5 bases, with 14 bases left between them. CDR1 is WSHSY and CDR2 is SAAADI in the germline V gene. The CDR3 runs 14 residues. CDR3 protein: CASSGAGVKYGYTF. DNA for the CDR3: TGCGCCAGCAGTGGGGCAGGGGTTAAATATGGCTACACCTTC.

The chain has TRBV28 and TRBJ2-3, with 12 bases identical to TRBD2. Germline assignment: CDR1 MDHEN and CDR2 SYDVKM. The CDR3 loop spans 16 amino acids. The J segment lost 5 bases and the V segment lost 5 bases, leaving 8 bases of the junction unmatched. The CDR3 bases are TGTGCCAGCAGTCCCGCCACGACTAGCGGGAGAGATACGCAGTATTTT. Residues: CASSPATTSGRDTQYF. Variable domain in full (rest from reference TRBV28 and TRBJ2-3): DVKVTQSSRYLVKRTGEKVFLECVQDMDHENMFWYRQDPGLGLRLIYFSYDVKMKEKGDIPEGYSVSREKKERFSLILESASTNQTSMYLCASSPATTSGRDTQYFGPGTRLTVL.

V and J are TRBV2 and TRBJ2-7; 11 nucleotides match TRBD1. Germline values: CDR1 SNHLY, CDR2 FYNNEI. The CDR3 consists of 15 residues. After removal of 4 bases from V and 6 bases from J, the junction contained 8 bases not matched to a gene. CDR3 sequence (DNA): TGTGCCAGCAGTGGAGGACAGGGGGCGGTAGGCGAGCAGTACTTC. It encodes CASSGGQGAVGEQYF.

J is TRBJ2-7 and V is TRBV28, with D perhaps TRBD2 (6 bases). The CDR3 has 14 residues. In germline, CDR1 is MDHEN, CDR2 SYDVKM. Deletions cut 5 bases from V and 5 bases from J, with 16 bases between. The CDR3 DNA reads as TGTGCCAGCAGTGGAGGGATCCTTGGCGACGAGCAGTACTTC. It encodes CASSGGILGDEQYF.

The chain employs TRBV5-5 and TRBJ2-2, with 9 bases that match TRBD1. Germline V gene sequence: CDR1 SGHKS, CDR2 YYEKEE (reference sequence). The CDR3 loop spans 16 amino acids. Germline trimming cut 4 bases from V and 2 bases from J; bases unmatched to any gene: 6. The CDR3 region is CASSQTGGVNTGELFF. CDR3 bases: TGTGCCAGCAGCCAGACAGGGGGAGTTAACACCGGGGAGCTGTTTTTT.

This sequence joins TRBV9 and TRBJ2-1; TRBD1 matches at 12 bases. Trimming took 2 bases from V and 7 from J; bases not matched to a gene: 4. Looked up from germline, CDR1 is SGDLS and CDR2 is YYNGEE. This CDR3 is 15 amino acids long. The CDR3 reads CASSVGTGGRNEQFF. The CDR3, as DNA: TGTGCCAGCAGCGTCGGGACAGGGGGCAGGAATGAGCAGTTCTTC.

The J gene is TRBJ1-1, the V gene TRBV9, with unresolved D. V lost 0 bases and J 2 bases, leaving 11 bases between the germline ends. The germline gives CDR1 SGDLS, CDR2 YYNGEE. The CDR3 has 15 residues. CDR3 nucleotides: TGTGCCAGCAGCGTAGTGGAGAGGGTTAACACTGAAGCTTTCTTT. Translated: CASSVVERVNTEAFF.

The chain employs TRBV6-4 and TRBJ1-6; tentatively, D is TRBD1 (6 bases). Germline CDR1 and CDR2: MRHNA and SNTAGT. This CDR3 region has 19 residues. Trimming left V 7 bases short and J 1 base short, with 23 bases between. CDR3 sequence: CASNHEGGPRTSYNSPLHF. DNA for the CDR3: TGTGCCAGCAACCATGAAGGGGGACCCCGAACGTCCTATAATTCACCCCTCCACTTT.

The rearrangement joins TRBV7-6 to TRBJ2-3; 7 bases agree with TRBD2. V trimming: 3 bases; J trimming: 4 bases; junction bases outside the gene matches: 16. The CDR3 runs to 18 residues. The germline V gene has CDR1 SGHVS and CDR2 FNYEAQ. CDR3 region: CASSFPPSGGGEADTQYF. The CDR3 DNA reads TGTGCCAGCAGCTTCCCCCCCTCGGGAGGAGGGGAGGCAGATACGCAGTATTTT.

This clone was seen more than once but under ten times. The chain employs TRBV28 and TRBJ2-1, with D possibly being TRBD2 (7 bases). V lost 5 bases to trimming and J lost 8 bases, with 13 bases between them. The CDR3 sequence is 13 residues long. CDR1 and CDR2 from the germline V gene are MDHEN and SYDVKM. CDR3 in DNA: TGTGCCAGCAGTCTTTCGGGGGGCGATGAGCAGTTCTTC. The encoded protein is CASSLSGGDEQFF. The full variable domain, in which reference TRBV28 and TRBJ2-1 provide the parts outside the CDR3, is DVKVTQSSRYLVKRTGEKVFLECVQDMDHENMFWYRQDPGLGLRLIYFSYDVKMKEKGDIPEGYSVSREKKERFSLILESASTNQTSMYLCASSLSGGDEQFFGPGTRLTVL.

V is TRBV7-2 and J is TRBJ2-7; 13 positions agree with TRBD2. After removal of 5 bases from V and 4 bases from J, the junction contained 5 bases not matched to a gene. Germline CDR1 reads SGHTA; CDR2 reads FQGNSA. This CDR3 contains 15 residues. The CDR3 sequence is CASSQTGLAGYEQYF. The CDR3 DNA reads TGTGCCAGCAGCCAAACGGGACTAGCGGGATACGAGCAGTACTTC.

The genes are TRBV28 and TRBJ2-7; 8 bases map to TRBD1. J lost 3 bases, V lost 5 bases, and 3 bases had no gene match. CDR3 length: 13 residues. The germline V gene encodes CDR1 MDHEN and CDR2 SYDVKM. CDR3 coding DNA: TGTGCCAGCAGTGCCACAGGGGGCTACGAGCAGTACTTC. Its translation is CASSATGGYEQYF.

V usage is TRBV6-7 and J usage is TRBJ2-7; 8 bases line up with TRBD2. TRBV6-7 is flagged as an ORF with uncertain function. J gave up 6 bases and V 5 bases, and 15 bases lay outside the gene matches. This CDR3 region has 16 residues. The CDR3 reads CASSQRPGTSGGEQYF. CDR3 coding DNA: TGTGCCAGCAGTCAACGCCCCGGGACTAGTGGAGGCGAGCAGTACTTC.

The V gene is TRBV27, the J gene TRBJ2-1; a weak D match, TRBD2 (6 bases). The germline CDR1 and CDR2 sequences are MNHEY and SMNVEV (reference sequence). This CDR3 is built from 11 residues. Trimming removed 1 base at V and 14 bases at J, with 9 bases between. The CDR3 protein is CASSLWGEEFF. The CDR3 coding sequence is TGTGCCAGCAGTTTATGGGGGGAGGAGTTCTTC.